The T cell receptor beta chain under discussion was sequenced for a study of T-cell reconstitution after alpha-beta-depleted transplantation in children. Study-wide results and limits: From newly produced T cells came most of the T-cell counts and diversity one year after transplant. After transplant, high TCRbeta diversity at day 60 in some patients arose from surviving recipient T cells and thymic progenitors. Approximately two months post-transplant, alpha-beta T cells reportedly originated from several hundred expanded graft clones.

CDR3 length: 16 residues. Germline CDR1 is MDHEN and CDR2 is SYDVKM. The germline V and J ends were trimmed by 5 bases and 4 bases, with 18 bases remaining between them. Unique molecular identifiers were incorporated into the prepared TCRbeta library. TCRdb re-called the PCR reads through MiXCR, storing one row per CDR3 protein. This sample has 80,000 to 100,000 distinct CDR3 sequences, with around a quarter found just once. As to this clonotype: The antigen is not known.

This specimen was PBMCs, taken before TCRalphabeta/CD19-depleted stem cell transplant. The gene calls are TRBV28 and TRBJ2-1; tentative D call: TRBD2 (6 bases). The source is a boy aged 2 to 10 with acute lymphoblastic leukemia, due to receive a stem cell transplant. DNA for the CDR3: TGTGCCAGCAGTACCAAGCGGAGGGGCCCTTACAATGAGCAGTTCTTC. Translating gives CASSTKRRGPYNEQFF. The whole variable domain, remainder taken from reference TRBV28 and TRBJ2-1, is DVKVTQSSRYLVKRTGEKVFLECVQDMDHENMFWYRQDPGLGLRLIYFSYDVKMKEKGDIPEGYSVSREKKERFSLILESASTNQTSMYLCASSTKRRGPYNEQFFGPGTRLTVL.